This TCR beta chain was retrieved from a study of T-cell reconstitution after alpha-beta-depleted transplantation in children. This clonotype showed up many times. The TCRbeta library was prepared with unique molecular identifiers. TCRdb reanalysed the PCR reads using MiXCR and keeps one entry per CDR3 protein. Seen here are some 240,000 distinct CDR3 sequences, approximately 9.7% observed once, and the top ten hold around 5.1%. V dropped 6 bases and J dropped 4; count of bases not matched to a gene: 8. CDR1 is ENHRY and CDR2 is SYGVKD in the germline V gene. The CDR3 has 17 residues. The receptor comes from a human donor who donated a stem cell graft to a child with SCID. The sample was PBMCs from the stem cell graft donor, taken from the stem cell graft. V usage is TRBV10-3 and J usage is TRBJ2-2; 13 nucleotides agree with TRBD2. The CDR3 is CAIRAGLAGISTGELFF. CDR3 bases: TGTGCCATCAGGGCGGGACTAGCGGGGATCAGCACCGGGGAGCTGTTTTTT.